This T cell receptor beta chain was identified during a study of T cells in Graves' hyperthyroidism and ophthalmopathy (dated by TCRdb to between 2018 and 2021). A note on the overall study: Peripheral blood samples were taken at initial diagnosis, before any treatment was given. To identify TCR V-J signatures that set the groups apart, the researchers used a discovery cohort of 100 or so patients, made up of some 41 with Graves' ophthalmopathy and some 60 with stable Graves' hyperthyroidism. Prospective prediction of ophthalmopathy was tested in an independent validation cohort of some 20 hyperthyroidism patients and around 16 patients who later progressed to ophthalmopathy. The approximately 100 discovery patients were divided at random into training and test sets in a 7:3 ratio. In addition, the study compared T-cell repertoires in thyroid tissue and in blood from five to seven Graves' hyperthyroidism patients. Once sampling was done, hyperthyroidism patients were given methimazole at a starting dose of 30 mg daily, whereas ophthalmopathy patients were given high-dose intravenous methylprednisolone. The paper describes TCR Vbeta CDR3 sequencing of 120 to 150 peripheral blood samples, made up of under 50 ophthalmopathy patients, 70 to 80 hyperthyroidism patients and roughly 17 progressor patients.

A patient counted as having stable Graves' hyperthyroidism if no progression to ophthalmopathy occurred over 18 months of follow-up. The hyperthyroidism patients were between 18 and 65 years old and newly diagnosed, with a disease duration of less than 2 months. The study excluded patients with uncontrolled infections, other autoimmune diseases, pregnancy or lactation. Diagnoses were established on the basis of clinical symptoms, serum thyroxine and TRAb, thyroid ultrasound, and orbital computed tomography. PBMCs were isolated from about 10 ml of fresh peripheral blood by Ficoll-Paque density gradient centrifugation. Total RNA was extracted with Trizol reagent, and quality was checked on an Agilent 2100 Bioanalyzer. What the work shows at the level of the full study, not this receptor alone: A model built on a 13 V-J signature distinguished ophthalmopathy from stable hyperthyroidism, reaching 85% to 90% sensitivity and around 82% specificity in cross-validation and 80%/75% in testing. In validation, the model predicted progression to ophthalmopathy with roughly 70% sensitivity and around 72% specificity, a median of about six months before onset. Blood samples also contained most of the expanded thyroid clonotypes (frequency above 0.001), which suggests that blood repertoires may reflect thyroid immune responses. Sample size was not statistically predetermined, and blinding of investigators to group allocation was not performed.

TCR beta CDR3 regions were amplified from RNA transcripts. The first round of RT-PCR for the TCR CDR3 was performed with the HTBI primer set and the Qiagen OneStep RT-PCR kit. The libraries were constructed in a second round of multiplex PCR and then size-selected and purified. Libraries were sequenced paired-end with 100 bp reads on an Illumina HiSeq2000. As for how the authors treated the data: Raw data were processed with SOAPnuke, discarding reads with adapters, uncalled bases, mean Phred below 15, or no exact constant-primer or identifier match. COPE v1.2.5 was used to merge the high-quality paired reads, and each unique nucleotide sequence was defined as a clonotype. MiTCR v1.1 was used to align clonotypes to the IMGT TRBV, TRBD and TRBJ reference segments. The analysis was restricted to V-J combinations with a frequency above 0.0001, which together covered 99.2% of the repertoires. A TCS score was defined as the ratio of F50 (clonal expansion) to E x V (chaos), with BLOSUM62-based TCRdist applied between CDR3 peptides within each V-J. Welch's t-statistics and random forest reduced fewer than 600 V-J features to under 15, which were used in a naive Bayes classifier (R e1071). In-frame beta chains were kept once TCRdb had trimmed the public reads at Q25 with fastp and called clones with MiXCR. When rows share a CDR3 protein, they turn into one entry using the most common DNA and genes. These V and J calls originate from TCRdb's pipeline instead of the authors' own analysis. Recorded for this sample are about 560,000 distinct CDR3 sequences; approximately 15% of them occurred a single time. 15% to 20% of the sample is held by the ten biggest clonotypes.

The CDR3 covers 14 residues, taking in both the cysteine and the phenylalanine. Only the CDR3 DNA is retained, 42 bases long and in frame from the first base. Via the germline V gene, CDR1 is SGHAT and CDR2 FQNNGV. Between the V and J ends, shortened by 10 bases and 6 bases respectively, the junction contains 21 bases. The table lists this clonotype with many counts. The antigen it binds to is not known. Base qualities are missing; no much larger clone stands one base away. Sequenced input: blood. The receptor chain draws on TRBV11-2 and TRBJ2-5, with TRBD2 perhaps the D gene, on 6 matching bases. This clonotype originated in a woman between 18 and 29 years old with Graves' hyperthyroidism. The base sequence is TGTGCCACCGGACTAACGGGGAGTTGGAAGACCCAGTACTTC. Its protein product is CATGLTGSWKTQYF. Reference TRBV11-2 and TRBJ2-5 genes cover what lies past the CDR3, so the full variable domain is EAGVAQSPRYKIIEKRQSVAFWCNPISGHATLYWYQQILGQGPKLLIQFQNNGVVDDSQLPKDRFSAERLKGVDSTLKIQPAKLEDSAVYLCATGLTGSWKTQYFGPGTRLLVL.